Listed below are T cell receptor beta chains from one sample, sequenced in a study of blood T cell repertoires in COVID-19. The method was immunoSEQ multiplex PCR; TCRdb's version includes in-frame clones alone and lacks a portion of them. The sample shows hundreds of thousands of clones, roughly 89% of them seen only once. The sequenced material came from peripheral blood. The receptors derive from a woman between 45 and 65 years old with COVID-19, enrolled during active disease. Each CDR3 is given with its conserved first and last residue. Each record gives: CDR3 protein, J gene, V gene.

CDR3aa: CASSPQTGSGELFF
j_gene: TRBJ2-2
v_gene: TRBV5-1

CDR3aa: CASFDPGTMNTEAFF
j_gene: TRBJ1-1
v_gene: TRBV19

CDR3aa: CASSNRAADEQYF
j_gene: TRBJ2-7
v_gene: TRBV2

CDR3aa: CATSDSGTGPKARELFF
j_gene: TRBJ2-2
v_gene: TRBV24-1

CDR3aa: CASSARTGYYGYTF
j_gene: TRBJ1-2
v_gene: TRBV2

CDR3aa: CASWNRLNTGELFF
j_gene: TRBJ2-2
v_gene: TRBV19

CDR3aa: CASSFGTGSEAFF
j_gene: TRBJ1-1
v_gene: TRBV5-6

CDR3aa: CASSFSGVTRDTQYF
j_gene: TRBJ2-3
v_gene: TRBV11-2

CDR3aa: CASSPLEGTNTGELFF
j_gene: TRBJ2-2
v_gene: TRBV18

CDR3aa: CASSSGGTADYGYTF
j_gene: TRBJ1-2
v_gene: TRBV5-1

CDR3aa: CSASLRGGEFF
j_gene: TRBJ2-1
v_gene: TRBV20-1

CDR3aa: CASTITGTGIEDTQYF
j_gene: TRBJ2-3
v_gene: TRBV27

CDR3aa: CASSFVKMAFF
j_gene: TRBJ1-1
v_gene: TRBV28

CDR3aa: CASSQPGTAAYEQYF
j_gene: TRBJ2-7
v_gene: TRBV4-2

CDR3aa: CASRLPKGVNYEQYF
j_gene: TRBJ2-7
v_gene: TRBV12-2

CDR3aa: CASRDFTTSPANEQFF
j_gene: TRBJ2-1
v_gene: TRBV6-6

CDR3aa: CASSLASDRLYGDPGNTIYF
j_gene: TRBJ1-3
v_gene: TRBV7-6

CDR3aa: CASSRDRDPDTQYF
j_gene: TRBJ2-3
v_gene: TRBV5-1

CDR3aa: CASRDGLSSYEQYF
j_gene: TRBJ2-7
v_gene: TRBV5-1

CDR3aa: CASSPSSGALAKNIQYF
j_gene: TRBJ2-4
v_gene: TRBV4-2

CDR3aa: CASSDLSNQPQHF
j_gene: TRBJ1-5
v_gene: TRBV6-1

CDR3aa: CSGSTSGGANEQFF
j_gene: TRBJ2-1
v_gene: TRBV29-1

CDR3aa: CASSYPSGEQFF
j_gene: TRBJ2-1
v_gene: TRBV12-3/TRBV12-4

CDR3aa: CASSLVGPDTQYF
j_gene: TRBJ2-3
v_gene: TRBV5-1

CDR3aa: CASRTSGADTQYF
j_gene: TRBJ2-3
v_gene: TRBV6-5

CDR3aa: CASSPRGGDYEQYF
j_gene: TRBJ2-7
v_gene: TRBV6-5

CDR3aa: CASSHIGTGAGTEAFF
j_gene: TRBJ1-1
v_gene: TRBV19

CDR3aa: CASSSAQGIYNEQFF
j_gene: TRBJ2-1
v_gene: TRBV7-2